What follows are 4 T cell receptor beta chains derived from one specimen sequenced in a study of T cell repertoires in cytomegalovirus infection. TCRdb ran MiXCR on the reads and lists one entry per CDR3 protein. The sample includes roughly 300,000 distinct CDR3 sequences, around a tenth of them seen just once. Sequencing input: PBMCs. The receptor set was obtained from a human donor in good health (CMV status not recorded). Some clones in this sample may be carry-over from other donors' samples.

The chain is built from TRBV6-5 and TRBJ2-7; D assignment may be TRBD1 or TRBD2 (5 bases each). This CDR3 is built from 15 residues. Germline values: CDR1 MNHEY, CDR2 SVGAGI. V was clipped by 6 bases and J by 0 bases, with 15 bases between them. CDR3 residues: CASRPQAGSSYEQYF. The CDR3 nucleotides are TGTGCCAGCAGACCCCAAGCAGGGAGCTCCTACGAGCAGTACTTC.

The chain carries TRBV7-9 and TRBJ1-1; 10 positions agree with TRBD1. V was clipped by 5 bases and J by 5 bases; unmatched bases: 8. CDR1 and CDR2 from the germline V gene are SEHNR and FQNEAQ (reference sequence). The CDR3 runs 15 residues. The CDR3 bases are TGTGCCAGCAGCAGCCAAGGGACAGGGGCTACTGAAGCTTTCTTT. Translated, it gives CASSSQGTGATEAFF.

This chain uses TRBV6-2 or TRBV6-3 with TRBJ2-2, with a tentative D call TRBD2 (5 bases). The V gene's germline CDR1 is MNHEY and CDR2 SVGEGT. The CDR3 contains 19 residues. V lost 5 bases and J lost 0, with 22 bases in between. This CDR3 is CASSQSGLALFANTGELFF. CDR3 nucleotide sequence: TGTGCCAGCAGTCAGAGTGGTCTAGCACTGTTCGCGAACACCGGGGAGCTGTTTTTT.

The chain uses TRBV7-9 and TRBJ1-1; D perhaps matches TRBD1 (5 bases). V lost 6 bases to trimming and J lost 6 bases, with 11 bases between them. CDR1 is SEHNR and CDR2 is FQNEAQ in the germline V gene (reference sequence). The length of the CDR3 is 12 residues. The CDR3: CASSRRESEAFF. The CDR3 DNA sequence: TGTGCCAGCAGTCGCAGGGAGTCTGAAGCTTTCTTT.